This record concerns one TCR beta chain sequence. What it binds is unknown. Libraries for TCRalpha and TCRbeta carried sample barcodes and unique molecular identifiers via 5'RACE. TCRdb redid the calling of the 5' RACE reads with MiXCR, one entry per CDR3 protein. The table includes roughly 350,000 distinct CDR3 sequences, 28% detected once. This sample stems from a study of T-cell memory formation after mild COVID-19. Whole-study context: Clustering of TCRs was largely donor specific.

Points from the study as a whole: CD8+ contracting clones occupied EMRA, while CD4+ ones occupied mainly CM and EM. Contracting clones from day 15 to 85 showed balanced CD4/CD8; later expanders favored CD4+.

Trimming took 2 bases from V and 3 from J, leaving 8 bases between them. This CDR3 is 13 amino acids long. CDR1 and CDR2 from the germline V gene are SGHVS and FNYEAQ. The clonotype was recovered from an adult woman who had mild COVID-19 (a few samples of this study predate the infection). Cell type and time point are not known. The sequenced material came from PBMCs or a T cell subset sorted from them (not recorded which). The chain employs TRBV7-6 and TRBJ2-7; D gene unclear. CDR3 protein: CASSLSDVYEQYF. DNA for the CDR3: TGTGCCAGCAGCTTATCCGACGTCTACGAGCAGTACTTC.